These 26 T cell receptor beta chains share one sample of origin, sequenced in a study of molecular identifiers for immune sequencing clone quantification. TCRdb reprocessed the PCR reads with MiXCR, giving one entry per CDR3 protein. The sample contains more than 70,000 distinct CDR3 sequences, 20% to 25% of which appear only once. Sample: naive CD8+ T cells from blood, with Jurkat cell RNA spiked in. The subset here: FACS-sorted CD8+CD4-CCR7+CD45RA+ naive T cells. The origin of the receptors is a human donor in good health. Some libraries in this study had Jurkat cell RNA spiked in.

In the case of this clonotype: A read error may explain this, as a much larger clone is one base away. The chain couples TRBV13 to TRBJ1-1; D ambiguous. The V gene lost 2 bases and the J gene lost 4 bases, with 5 bases spanning the gap. Germline assignment: CDR1 PRHDT and CDR2 FYEKMQ (reference sequence). This CDR3 has 12 residues. CDR3 in amino acids: CASSLLSTEAFF. The CDR3 DNA is TGTGCCAGCAGCTTATTGAGCACTGAAGCTTTCTTT.

There are many counts of this clonotype. The chain joins TRBV6-5 to TRBJ2-1, with 8 bases identical to TRBD1. The CDR3 is 18 residues long. After removal of 0 bases from V and 14 bases from J, the junction contained 21 bases not matched to a gene. Per the germline V gene, CDR1 is MNHEY and CDR2 is SVGAGI. CDR3 sequence reads: CASSYSGIRQGLRGKEFF. CDR3 nucleotides: TGTGCCAGCAGTTACTCGGGAATAAGACAGGGGTTAAGGGGGAAAGAGTTCTTC.

This clonotype occurred many times. The chain employs TRBV5-4 and TRBJ2-3; TRBD2 matches at 13 bases. The V segment lost 4 bases and the J segment 4 bases; nucleotides outside the gene matches: 3. The V gene's germline CDR1 is SGHNT and CDR2 YYREEE (reference sequence). The CDR3 has 15 amino acids. The CDR3: CASSQGTSGADTQYF. The CDR3, as DNA: TGTGCCAGCAGCCAAGGGACTAGCGGGGCAGATACGCAGTATTTT.

As regards this clonotype: This could be a read error, since a much larger clone is one nucleotide away. In this CDR3 the conserved last residue, phenylalanine or tryptophan, is missing, so a read error is likely. The gene calls are TRBV11-2 and TRBJ2-5; D remains ambiguous. CDR3 length equals 15 residues. CDR1 and CDR2 (germline): SGHAT, FQNNGV. The germline V and J ends were trimmed by 0 bases and 2 bases, with 10 bases remaining between them. The CDR3: CASSLDWSIQETQYV. DNA of the CDR3: TGTGCCAGCAGCTTAGATTGGAGTATTCAAGAGACCCAGTACGTC.

This clonotype was recorded at least ten times. The V gene is TRBV15, the J gene TRBJ1-1, with D unresolved. This CDR3 has 15 amino acids. The V end was cut by 5 bases, the J end by 0 bases, with 13 bases between. The germline gives CDR1 LNHNV, CDR2 YYDKDF (reference sequence). In DNA form, the CDR3 reads TGTGCCACCAGCTCGGATCCGAGCATGAACACTGAAGCTTTCTTT. Protein sequence: CATSSDPSMNTEAFF.

Many counts were recorded for this clonotype. The gene calls are TRBV5-1 and TRBJ2-3; 8 bases align to TRBD2. CDR1 is SGHRS and CDR2 is YFSETQ in the germline V gene. The ends lost 2 bases at V and 3 bases at J; junction bases unmatched: 5. This CDR3 has 15 amino acids. In DNA form, the CDR3 reads TGCGCCAGCAGCTTCGGGGGGGCAGATACAGATACGCAGTATTTT. Its translation: CASSFGGADTDTQYF. The complete variable domain, with remaining parts taken from reference TRBV5-1 and TRBJ2-3, reads KAGVTQTPRYLIKTRGQQVTLSCSPISGHRSVSWYQQTPGQGLQFLFEYFSETQRNKGNFPGRFSGRQFSNSRSEMNVSTLELGDSALYLCASSFGGADTDTQYFGPGTRLTVL.

This clonotype was counted only a few times. The gene calls are TRBV6-2 or TRBV6-3 and TRBJ2-1; 7 bases fit TRBD2. The CDR3 sequence is 13 residues long. Unmatched junction bases numbered 7, after V lost 0 bases and J lost 14 bases. Per germline, CDR1 MNHEY and CDR2 SVGEGT. The CDR3 nucleotides are TGTGCCAGCAGTTACTCGATATATGGACTAGAGTTCTTC. This encodes CASSYSIYGLEFF.

This clonotype showed up many times. This rearrangement joins TRBV20-1 to TRBJ2-5; 12 bases map to TRBD2. Germline CDR1 is DFQATT and CDR2 is SNEGSKA (reference sequence). The CDR3 is 14 amino acids. V shed 3 bases, J shed 1 base, and the junction held 0 bases outside the gene matches. In DNA, the CDR3 is TGCAGTGCTAGGGGACTAGCGGGCCAAGAGACCCAGTACTTC. Translated: CSARGLAGQETQYF.

V and J are TRBV15 and TRBJ1-5; D unclear. Germline CDR1 and CDR2: LNHNV and YYDKDF (reference sequence). This CDR3 contains 13 residues. V lost 4 bases and J lost 4, with 8 bases in between. This chain's CDR3 is CATSKGPNQPQHF. CDR3 in DNA: TGTGCCACCAGCAAAGGACCAAATCAGCCCCAGCATTTT.

Worth noting for this clonotype: One junction end disagrees with the germline gene, perhaps due to a read error. The chain employs TRBV6-6 and TRBJ2-4, with 9 bases that match TRBD2. This CDR3 spans 19 amino acids. The germline V gene has CDR1 MNHNY and CDR2 SVGAGI (reference sequence). CDR3 in DNA: TGTGCCGGCAGTTGCTCGCGGGGGGGGGCGGGGGGGCTAGAAAACATTCAGTACTTC. It encodes CAGSCSRGGAGGLENIQYF.

This clonotype was found a few times. The chain recombines TRBV18 with TRBJ2-6; 8 bases fit TRBD2. The germline CDR1 and CDR2 sequences are KGHSH and LQKENI. Trimming removed 3 bases from V and 0 bases from J; junction bases left unmatched: 16. The CDR3 contains 21 residues. DNA of the CDR3: TGTGCCAGCTCACCCGGGTTTAGCGGGGACCATCTACTCTCTGGGGCCAACGTCCTGACTTTC. Translating gives CASSPGFSGDHLLSGANVLTF.

This clonotype was picked up many times. The rearrangement uses TRBV29-1 and TRBJ2-5; D tentatively fits TRBD1 or TRBD2 (6 bases each). The CDR3 is made up of 13 amino acids. Germline V gene data show CDR1 as SQVTM and CDR2 as ANQGSEA. Trimming removed 5 bases at V and 5 bases at J, with 15 bases between. Written as DNA, the CDR3 is TGCAGCGTTTTATCGGGGGCGGGGGAGACCCAGTACTTC. Its translation is CSVLSGAGETQYF.

The rearrangement links TRBV7-2 to TRBJ2-5; 8 bases are shared with TRBD1. The germline CDR1 and CDR2 sequences are SGHTA and FQGNSA. Trimming took 5 bases from V and 5 from J; bases not matched to a gene: 10. This CDR3 is built from 15 residues. The CDR3 here is CASSPPGQVDETQYF. CDR3 nucleotides: TGTGCCAGCAGCCCCCCGGGACAGGTCGATGAGACCCAGTACTTC. Drawing the rest from reference TRBV7-2 and TRBJ2-5, the complete variable domain is GAGVSQSPSNKVTEKGKDVELRCDPISGHTALYWYRQSLGQGLEFLIYFQGNSAPDKSGLPSDRFSAERTGGSVSTLTIQRTQQEDSAVYLCASSPPGQVDETQYFGPGTRLLVL.

This clonotype was seen ten or more times. V usage is TRBV28 and J usage is TRBJ1-5, with D uncertain. V was trimmed by 6 bases and J by 3 bases, leaving 12 bases between them. Germline assignment: CDR1 MDHEN and CDR2 SYDVKM. This CDR3 has 14 residues. The CDR3 DNA follows: TGTGCCAGCAGACTCACCCGACCCAATCAGCCCCAGCATTTT. This encodes CASRLTRPNQPQHF. The whole variable domain, remainder taken from reference TRBV28 and TRBJ1-5, is DVKVTQSSRYLVKRTGEKVFLECVQDMDHENMFWYRQDPGLGLRLIYFSYDVKMKEKGDIPEGYSVSREKKERFSLILESASTNQTSMYLCASRLTRPNQPQHFGDGTRLSIL.

In this sample, this clonotype turned up many times. The CDR3, as DNA: TGTGCCAGCAGTCTGGGCCCCCATCGGGCCCAGTACTTC. It is translated as CASSLGPHRAQYF. The V and J genes are TRBV6-5 and TRBJ2-5; no clear D. This CDR3 spans 13 amino acids. V was shortened by 5 bases and J by 9 bases, with 16 bases between the two germline ends. Germline assignment: CDR1 MNHEY and CDR2 SVGAGI.

This clonotype was found many times. This chain links TRBV20-1 with TRBJ2-3; TRBD2 matches at 7 bases. J was trimmed by 4 bases and V by 0 bases; bases with no gene match: 7. The CDR3 totals 15 residues. CDR1 DFQATT and CDR2 SNEGSKA come from the germline V gene (reference sequence). CDR3: CSARDWLAEADTQYF. CDR3 DNA: TGCAGTGCTAGAGATTGGCTAGCGGAGGCAGATACGCAGTATTTT.

Comments on this clonotype: The missing conserved phenylalanine or tryptophan at the end of this CDR3 makes a read error likely. The genes are TRBV19 and TRBJ2-7, with D possibly TRBD1 on 6 matching bases. This CDR3 has 13 residues. Trimming took 8 bases from V and 0 from J, leaving 11 bases between them. Germline lookup yields CDR1 LNHDA and CDR2 SQIVND (reference sequence). CDR3 DNA sequence: TGTGCCAGTGGGGGCCTCACCTCCTACGAGCAGTACTCC. Protein product: CASGGLTSYEQYS.

Points on this clonotype: Just one base apart from a much larger clone, this may be a read error. No conserved phenylalanine or tryptophan is present at the end of the CDR3, so a read error is the likely explanation. The chain joins TRBV12-3 or TRBV12-4 to TRBJ2-5; D is undetermined. V lost 5 bases and J 1 base, leaving 2 bases between the germline ends. This CDR3 spans 11 amino acids. The CDR3 coding sequence is TGTGCCAGCAGTACCCAAGAGACCCAGTACGTC. This encodes CASSTQETQYV.

Concerning this clonotype itself: This may stem from a read error, because a much larger clone lies one nucleotide away. This sequence joins TRBV4-1 and TRBJ2-1, with D perhaps TRBD1 (5 bases). CDR1 and CDR2 (germline): MGHRA, YSYEKL. This CDR3 region has 14 residues. V lost 4 bases and J lost 8, with 15 bases in between. The CDR3 sequence: CASSPKEQVYEQFF. The CDR3 DNA sequence: TGCGCCAGCAGCCCTAAGGAACAGGTTTATGAGCAGTTCTTC.

This clonotype appeared many times. V gene TRBV6-5 combines with J gene TRBJ2-3, with D perhaps TRBD1 or TRBD2 (5 bases each). This CDR3 spans 15 amino acids. V dropped 2 bases and J dropped 3 bases, with 12 bases sitting between them. Germline V gene data show CDR1 as MNHEY and CDR2 as SVGAGI. The CDR3 spells CASSYEGPRTDTQYF. The CDR3 coding sequence is TGTGCCAGCAGTTACGAGGGGCCCCGAACAGATACGCAGTATTTT.

Details on this clonotype: A read error may explain this, as a much larger clone is one base away. The chain employs TRBV15 and TRBJ1-3, with a possible D match to TRBD1 (6 bases). The germline gives CDR1 LNHNV, CDR2 YYDKDF (reference sequence). The CDR3 is 15 amino acids. As DNA, the CDR3 is TGTGCCACCAGCAGTGGCAGGGGAAGAGGAAGCACCATATATTTT. Protein sequence: CATSSGRGRGSTIYF.

This clonotype was counted many times. The chain has TRBV27 and TRBJ1-1; D remains unclear. V gave up 5 bases and J gave up 1 base, with 11 bases separating them. CDR1 MNHEY and CDR2 SMNVEV come from the germline V gene (reference sequence). The CDR3 runs 14 residues. In DNA form, the CDR3 reads TGTGCCAGCAGTCTACGGACGGCGAACACTGAAGCTTTCTTT. It yields the protein CASSLRTANTEAFF.

As to this clonotype: A read error may account for a junction end that differs from germline. This chain uses TRBV20-1 with TRBJ2-7, with D possibly TRBD2 on 6 matching bases. Germline assignment: CDR1 DFQATT and CDR2 SNEGSKA (reference sequence). The CDR3 length is 15 residues. This CDR3 is CSARPDRDCSYEQHF. In DNA, the CDR3 is TGCAGTGCTAGGCCCGACCGGGACTGCTCCTACGAGCAGCACTTC.

Many counts were recorded for this clonotype. The V call is TRBV30, the J call TRBJ2-6; no definite D call. V was trimmed by 1 base and J by 0 bases, leaving 7 bases between them. Germline V lookup: CDR1 GTSNPN, CDR2 SVGIG (reference sequence). The CDR3 has 15 amino acids. The CDR3 DNA follows: TGTGCCTGGAGTGAGGGCCTCTCTGGGGCCAACGTCCTGACTTTC. Its translation: CAWSEGLSGANVLTF.

The V and J genes are TRBV9 and TRBJ2-1; 7 bases align to TRBD2. The CDR3 runs 14 residues. V dropped 3 bases and J dropped 7; count of bases not matched to a gene: 7. CDR1 and CDR2 (germline): SGDLS, YYNGEE. The CDR3: CASSGGLAENEQFF. The CDR3 DNA is TGTGCCAGCAGCGGTGGGCTAGCGGAGAATGAGCAGTTCTTC.

This clonotype was detected only a few times. The CDR3: CASSPDRAGEKLFF. CDR3 DNA: TGTGCCAGCAGTCCCGACAGGGCAGGGGAAAAACTGTTTTTT. The V gene is TRBV6-5, the J gene TRBJ1-4; 7 nucleotides line up with TRBD1. V trimming: 5 bases; J trimming: 8 bases; junction bases outside the gene matches: 8. This CDR3 region has 14 residues. Germline loops: CDR1 MNHEY, CDR2 SVGAGI.